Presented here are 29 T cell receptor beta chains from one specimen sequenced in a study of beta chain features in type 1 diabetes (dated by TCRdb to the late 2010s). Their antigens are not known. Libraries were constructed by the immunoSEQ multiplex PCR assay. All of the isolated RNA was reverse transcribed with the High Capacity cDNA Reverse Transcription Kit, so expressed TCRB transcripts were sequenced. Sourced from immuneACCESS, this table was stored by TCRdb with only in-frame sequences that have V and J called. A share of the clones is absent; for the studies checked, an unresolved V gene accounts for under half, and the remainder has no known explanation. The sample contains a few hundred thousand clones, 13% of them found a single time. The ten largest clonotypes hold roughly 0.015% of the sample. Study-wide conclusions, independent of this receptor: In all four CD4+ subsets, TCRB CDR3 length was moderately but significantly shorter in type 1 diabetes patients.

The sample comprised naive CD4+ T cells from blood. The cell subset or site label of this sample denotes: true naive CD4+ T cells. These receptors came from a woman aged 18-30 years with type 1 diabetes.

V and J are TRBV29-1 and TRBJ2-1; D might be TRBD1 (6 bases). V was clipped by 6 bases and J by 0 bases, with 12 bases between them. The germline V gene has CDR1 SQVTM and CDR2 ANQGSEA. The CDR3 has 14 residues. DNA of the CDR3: TGCAGCGTACGACAGGCAAGCTCCTACAATGAGCAGTTCTTC. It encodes CSVRQASSYNEQFF.

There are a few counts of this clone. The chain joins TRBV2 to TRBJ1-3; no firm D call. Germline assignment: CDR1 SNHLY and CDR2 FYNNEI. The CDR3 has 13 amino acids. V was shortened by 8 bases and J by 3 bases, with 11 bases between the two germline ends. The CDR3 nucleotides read TGTGCCAGCGGTGCGGAGCTTGGAAACACCATATATTTT. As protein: CASGAELGNTIYF. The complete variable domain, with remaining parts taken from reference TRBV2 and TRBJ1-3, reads EPEVTQTPSHQVTQMGQEVILRCVPISNHLYFYWYRQILGQKVEFLVSFYNNEISEKSEIFDDQFSVERPDGSNFTLKIRSTKLEDSAMYFCASGAELGNTIYFGEGSWLTVV.

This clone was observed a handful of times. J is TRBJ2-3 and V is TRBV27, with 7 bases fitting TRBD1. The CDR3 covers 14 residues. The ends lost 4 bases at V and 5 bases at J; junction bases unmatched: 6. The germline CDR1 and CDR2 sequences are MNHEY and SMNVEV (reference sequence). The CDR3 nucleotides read TGTGCCAGCAGTTCGACAGGGTACGGAGATACGCAGTATTTT. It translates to CASSSTGYGDTQYF.

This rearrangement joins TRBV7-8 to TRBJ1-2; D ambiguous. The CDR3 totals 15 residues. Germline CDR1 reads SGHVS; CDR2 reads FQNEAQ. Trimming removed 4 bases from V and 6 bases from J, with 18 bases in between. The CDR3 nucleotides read TGTGCCAGCAGCTCCGATTCCGGGGATTACCATGGCTACACCTTC. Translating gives CASSSDSGDYHGYTF. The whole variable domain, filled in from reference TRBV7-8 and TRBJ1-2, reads GAGVSQSPRYKVAKRGQDVALRCDPISGHVSLFWYQQALGQGPEFLTYFQNEAQLDKSGLPSDRFFAERPEGSVSTLKIQRTQQEDSAVYLCASSSDSGDYHGYTFGSGTRLTVV.

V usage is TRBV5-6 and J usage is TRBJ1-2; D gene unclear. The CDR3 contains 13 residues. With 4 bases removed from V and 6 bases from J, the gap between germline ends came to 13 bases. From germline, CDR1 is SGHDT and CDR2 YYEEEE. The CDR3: CASSRTHGDGYTF. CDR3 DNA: TGTGCCAGCAGCAGAACACATGGAGATGGCTACACCTTC.

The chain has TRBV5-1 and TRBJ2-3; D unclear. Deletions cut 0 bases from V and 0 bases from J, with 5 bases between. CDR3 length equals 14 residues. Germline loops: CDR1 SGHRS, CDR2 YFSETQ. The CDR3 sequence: CASSLVASTDTQYF. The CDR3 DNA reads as TGCGCCAGCAGCTTGGTGGCTAGCACAGATACGCAGTATTTT.

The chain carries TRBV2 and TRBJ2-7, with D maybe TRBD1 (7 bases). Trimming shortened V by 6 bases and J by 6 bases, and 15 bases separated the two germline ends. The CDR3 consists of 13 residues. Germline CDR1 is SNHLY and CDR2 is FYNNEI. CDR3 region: CASSRNRGGEQYV. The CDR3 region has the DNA TGTGCCAGCAGCCGAAACAGGGGAGGCGAGCAGTACGTC.

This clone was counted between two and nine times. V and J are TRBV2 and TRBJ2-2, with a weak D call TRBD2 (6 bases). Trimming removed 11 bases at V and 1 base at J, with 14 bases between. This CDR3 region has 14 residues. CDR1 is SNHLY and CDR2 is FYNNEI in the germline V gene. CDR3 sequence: CASQNGGNTGELFF. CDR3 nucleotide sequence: TGTGCCTCACAAAACGGGGGGAACACCGGGGAGCTGTTTTTT.

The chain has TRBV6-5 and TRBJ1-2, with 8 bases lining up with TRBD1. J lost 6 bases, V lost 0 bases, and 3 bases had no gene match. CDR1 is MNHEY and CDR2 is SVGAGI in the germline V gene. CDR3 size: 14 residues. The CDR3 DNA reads TGTGCCAGCAGTTACTCGAGACAGGGGAATGGCTACACCTTC. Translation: CASSYSRQGNGYTF.

Written as DNA, the CDR3 is TGTGCCAGCAGCTCGCCGCCCTTTGGGGAGAGGCAGTATTTT. The encoded protein is CASSSPPFGERQYF. V gene TRBV7-3 combines with J gene TRBJ2-3, with D maybe TRBD2 (5 bases). The germline gives CDR1 SGHTA, CDR2 FQGTGA. Trimming removed 4 bases from V and 11 bases from J, with 19 bases in between. This CDR3 contains 14 residues. The full variable domain, rest sourced from reference TRBV7-3 and TRBJ2-3, is GAGVSQTPSNKVTEKGKYVELRCDPISGHTALYWYRQSLGQGPEFLIYFQGTGAADDSGLPNDRFFAVRPEGSVSTLKIQRTERGDSAVYLCASSSPPFGERQYFGPGTRLTVL.

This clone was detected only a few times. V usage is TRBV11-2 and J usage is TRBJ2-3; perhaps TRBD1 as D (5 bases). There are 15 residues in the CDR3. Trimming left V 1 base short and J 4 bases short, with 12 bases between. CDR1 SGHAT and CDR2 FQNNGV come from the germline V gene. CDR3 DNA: TGTGCCAGCAGCTTAGGTCCAGGGCTGCCAGATACGCAGTATTTT. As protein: CASSLGPGLPDTQYF.

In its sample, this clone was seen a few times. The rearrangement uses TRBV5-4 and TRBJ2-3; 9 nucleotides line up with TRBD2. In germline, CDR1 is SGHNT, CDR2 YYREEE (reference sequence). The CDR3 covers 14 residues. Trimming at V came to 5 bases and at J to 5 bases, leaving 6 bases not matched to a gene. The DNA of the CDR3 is TGTGCCAGCAGTCAAGCGGGAGGTATAGATACGCAGTATTTT. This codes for CASSQAGGIDTQYF. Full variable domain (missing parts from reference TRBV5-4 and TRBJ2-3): ETGVTQSPTHLIKTRGQQVTLRCSSQSGHNTVSWYQQALGQGPQFIFQYYREEENGRGNFPPRFSGLQFPNYSSELNVNALELDDSALYLCASSQAGGIDTQYFGPGTRLTVL.

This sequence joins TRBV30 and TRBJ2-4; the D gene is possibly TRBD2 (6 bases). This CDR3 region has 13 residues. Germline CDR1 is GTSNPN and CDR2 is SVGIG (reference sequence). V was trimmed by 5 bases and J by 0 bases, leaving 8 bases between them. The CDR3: CAWGGVAKNIQYF. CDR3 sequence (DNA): TGTGCCTGGGGAGGGGTAGCCAAAAACATTCAGTACTTC.

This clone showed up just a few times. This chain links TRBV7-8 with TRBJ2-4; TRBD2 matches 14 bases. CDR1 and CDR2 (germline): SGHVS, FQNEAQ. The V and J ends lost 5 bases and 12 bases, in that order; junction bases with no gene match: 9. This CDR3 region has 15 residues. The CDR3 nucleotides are TGTGCCAGCAGCGTAGGGGGACTAGCGGGAGAGACTCAGTACTTC. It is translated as CASSVGGLAGETQYF.

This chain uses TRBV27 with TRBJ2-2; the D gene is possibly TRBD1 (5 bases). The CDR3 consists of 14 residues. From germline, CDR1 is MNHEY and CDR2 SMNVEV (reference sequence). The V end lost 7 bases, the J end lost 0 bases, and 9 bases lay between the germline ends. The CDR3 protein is CASNVRANTGELFF. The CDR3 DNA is TGTGCCAGCAATGTCAGGGCGAACACCGGGGAGCTGTTTTTT.

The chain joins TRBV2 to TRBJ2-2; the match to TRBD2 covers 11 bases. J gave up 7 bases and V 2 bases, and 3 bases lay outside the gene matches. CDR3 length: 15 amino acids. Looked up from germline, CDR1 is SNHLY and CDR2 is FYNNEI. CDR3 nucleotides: TGTGCCAGCAGTGAATCTAGCGGGAGGATCGGGGAGCTGTTTTTT. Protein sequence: CASSESSGRIGELFF. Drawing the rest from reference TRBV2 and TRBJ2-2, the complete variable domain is EPEVTQTPSHQVTQMGQEVILRCVPISNHLYFYWYRQILGQKVEFLVSFYNNEISEKSEIFDDQFSVERPDGSNFTLKIRSTKLEDSAMYFCASSESSGRIGELFFGEGSRLTVL.

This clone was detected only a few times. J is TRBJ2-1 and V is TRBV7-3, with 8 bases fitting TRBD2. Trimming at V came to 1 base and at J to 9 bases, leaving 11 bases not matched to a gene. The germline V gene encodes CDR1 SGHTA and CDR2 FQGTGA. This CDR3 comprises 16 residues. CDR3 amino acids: CASSLMAGGGRGEQFF. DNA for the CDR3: TGTGCCAGCAGCTTAATGGCGGGAGGAGGACGGGGTGAGCAGTTCTTC.

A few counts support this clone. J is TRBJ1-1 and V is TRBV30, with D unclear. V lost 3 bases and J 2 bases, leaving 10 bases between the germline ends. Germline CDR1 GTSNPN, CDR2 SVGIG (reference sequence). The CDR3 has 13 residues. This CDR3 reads CAWRVLYNTEAFF. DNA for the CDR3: TGTGCCTGGAGGGTCCTCTATAACACTGAAGCTTTCTTT.

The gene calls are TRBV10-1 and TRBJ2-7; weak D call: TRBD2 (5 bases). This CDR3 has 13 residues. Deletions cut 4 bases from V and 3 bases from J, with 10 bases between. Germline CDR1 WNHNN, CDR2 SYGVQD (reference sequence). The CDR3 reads CASSGSGNYEQYF. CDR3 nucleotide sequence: TGCGCCAGCAGTGGATCCGGGAACTACGAGCAGTACTTC.

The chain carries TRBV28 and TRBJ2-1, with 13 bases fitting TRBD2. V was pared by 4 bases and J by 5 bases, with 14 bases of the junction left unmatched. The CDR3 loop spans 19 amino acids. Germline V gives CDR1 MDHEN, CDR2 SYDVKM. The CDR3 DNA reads TGTGCCAGCAGTTGGGGACGAGGGACTAGCGGGACAGGCAACAATGAGCAGTTCTTC. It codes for CASSWGRGTSGTGNNEQFF.

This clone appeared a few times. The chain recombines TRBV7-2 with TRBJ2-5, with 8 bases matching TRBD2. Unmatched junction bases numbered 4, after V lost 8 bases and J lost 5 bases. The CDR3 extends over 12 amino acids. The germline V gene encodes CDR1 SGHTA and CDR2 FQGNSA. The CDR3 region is CASAGGGETQYF. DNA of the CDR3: TGTGCCAGCGCGGGGGGCGGGGAGACCCAGTACTTC.

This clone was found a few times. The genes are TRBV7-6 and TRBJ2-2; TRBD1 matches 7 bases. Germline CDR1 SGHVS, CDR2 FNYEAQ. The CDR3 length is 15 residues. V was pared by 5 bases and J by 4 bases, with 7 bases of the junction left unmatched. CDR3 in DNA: TGTGCCAGCAGCCCTAGGGACAGATCCACCGGGGAGCTGTTTTTT. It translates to CASSPRDRSTGELFF.

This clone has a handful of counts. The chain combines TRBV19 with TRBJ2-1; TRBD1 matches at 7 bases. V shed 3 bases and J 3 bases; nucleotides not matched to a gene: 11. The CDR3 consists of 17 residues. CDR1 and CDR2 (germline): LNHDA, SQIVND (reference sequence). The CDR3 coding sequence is TGTGCCAGTAGTATTTACCTGGGACAGACAAACTACAATGAGCAGTTCTTC. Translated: CASSIYLGQTNYNEQFF.

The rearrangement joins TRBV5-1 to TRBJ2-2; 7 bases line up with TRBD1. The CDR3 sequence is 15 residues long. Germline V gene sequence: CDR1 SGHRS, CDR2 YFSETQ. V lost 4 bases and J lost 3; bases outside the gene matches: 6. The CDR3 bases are TGCGCCAGCAGCCTACAGGGGCCAGACACCGGGGAGCTGTTTTTT. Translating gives CASSLQGPDTGELFF.

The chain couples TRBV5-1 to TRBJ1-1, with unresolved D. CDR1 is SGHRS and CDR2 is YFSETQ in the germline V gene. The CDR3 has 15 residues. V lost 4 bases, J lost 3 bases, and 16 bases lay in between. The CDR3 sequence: CASSTLGVGYTEAFF. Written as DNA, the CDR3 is TGCGCCAGCAGCACACTCGGGGTCGGCTACACTGAAGCTTTCTTT.

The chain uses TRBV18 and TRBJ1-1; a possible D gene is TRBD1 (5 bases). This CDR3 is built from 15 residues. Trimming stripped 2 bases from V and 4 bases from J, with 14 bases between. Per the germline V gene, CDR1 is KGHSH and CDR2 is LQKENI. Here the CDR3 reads CASSPREPGGTEAFF. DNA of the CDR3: TGTGCCAGCTCACCAAGGGAACCCGGGGGCACTGAAGCTTTCTTT.

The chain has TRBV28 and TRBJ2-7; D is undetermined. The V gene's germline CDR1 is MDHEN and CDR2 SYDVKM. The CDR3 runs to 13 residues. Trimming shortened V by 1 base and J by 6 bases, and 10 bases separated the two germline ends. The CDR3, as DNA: TGTGCCAGCAGTTTATTTCGGGTAGGCGAGCAGTACGTC. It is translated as CASSLFRVGEQYV.

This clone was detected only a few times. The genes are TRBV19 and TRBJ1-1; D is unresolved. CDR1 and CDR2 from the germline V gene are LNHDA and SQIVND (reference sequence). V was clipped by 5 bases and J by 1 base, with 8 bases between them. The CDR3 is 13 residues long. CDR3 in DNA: TGTGCCAGTAGTGCACAAACGAACACTGAAGCTTTCTTT. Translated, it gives CASSAQTNTEAFF. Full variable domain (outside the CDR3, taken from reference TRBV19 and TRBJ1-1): DGGITQSPKYLFRKEGQNVTLSCEQNLNHDAMYWYRQDPGQGLRLIYYSQIVNDFQKGDIAEGYSVSREKKESFPLTVTSAQKNPTAFYLCASSAQTNTEAFFGQGTRLTVV.

CDR3 loop: CASGPWRTEAFF. CDR3 nucleotides: TGTGCCAGCGGCCCATGGAGAACTGAAGCTTTCTTT. The chain joins TRBV7-9 to TRBJ1-1; D unclear. Germline V gene lookup returns CDR1 SEHNR and CDR2 FQNEAQ (reference sequence). V lost 8 bases to trimming and J lost 5 bases, with 12 bases between them. CDR3 length equals 12 residues.